Many counts were recorded for the clone carrying this T cell receptor (beta chain). TCRdb re-called the 5' RACE reads with MiXCR, one entry per CDR3 protein. The table lists about 80,000 distinct CDR3 sequences, over 4.5% of them singletons, with 7.9% in the top ten. This specimen belongs to a study of neurological immune-mediated disorders. Time point defined: longitudinal time-point 2. Source material was 2 million unsorted PBMCs, stored at -80 °C in RNAlater. The V gene lost 0 bases and the J gene lost 5 bases, with 10 bases spanning the gap. Germline-derived CDR1 and CDR2 are SGHAT and FQNNGV. The CDR3 is 15 amino acids.

This receptor was identified in a woman in her sixties or seventies with multiple sclerosis. J is TRBJ2-2 and V is TRBV11-2; TRBD2 might be the D (6 bases). Sequencing was carried out using PBMCs. DNA for the CDR3: TGTGCCAGCAGCTTAGATCCACGGGGGACCGGGGAGCTGTTTTTT. Translating it yields CASSLDPRGTGELFF.